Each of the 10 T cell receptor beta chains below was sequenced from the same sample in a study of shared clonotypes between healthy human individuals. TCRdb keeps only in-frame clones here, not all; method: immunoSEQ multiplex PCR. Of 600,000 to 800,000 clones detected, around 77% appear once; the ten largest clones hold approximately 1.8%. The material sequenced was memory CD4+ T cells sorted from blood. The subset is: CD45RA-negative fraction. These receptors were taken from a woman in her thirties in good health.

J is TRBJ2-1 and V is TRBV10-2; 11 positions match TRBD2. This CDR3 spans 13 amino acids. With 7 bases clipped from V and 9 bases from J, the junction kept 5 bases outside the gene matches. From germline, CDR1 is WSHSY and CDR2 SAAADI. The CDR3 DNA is TGCGCCAGCATAGCGGGAGGGCCGGGTGAGCAGTTCTTC. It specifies CASIAGGPGEQFF.

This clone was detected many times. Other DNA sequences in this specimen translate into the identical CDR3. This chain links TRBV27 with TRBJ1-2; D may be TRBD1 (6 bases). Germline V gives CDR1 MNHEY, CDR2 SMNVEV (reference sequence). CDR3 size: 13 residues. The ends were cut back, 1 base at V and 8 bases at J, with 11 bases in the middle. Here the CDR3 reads CASSLWPGEGYTF. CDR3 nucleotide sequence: TGTGCCAGCAGTTTATGGCCAGGGGAGGGCTACACCTTC.

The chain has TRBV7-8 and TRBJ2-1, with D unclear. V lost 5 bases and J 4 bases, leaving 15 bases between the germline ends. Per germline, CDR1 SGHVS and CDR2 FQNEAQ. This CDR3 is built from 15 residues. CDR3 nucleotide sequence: TGTGCCAGCAGCCCGATGGGAAACTGGTACAATGAGCAGTTCTTC. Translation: CASSPMGNWYNEQFF.

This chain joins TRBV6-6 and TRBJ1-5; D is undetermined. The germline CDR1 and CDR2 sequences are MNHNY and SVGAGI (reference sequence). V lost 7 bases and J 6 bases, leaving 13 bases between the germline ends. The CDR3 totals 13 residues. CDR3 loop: CASTPGGLQPQHF. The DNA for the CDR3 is TGTGCCAGCACCCCGGGAGGACTTCAGCCCCAGCATTTT.

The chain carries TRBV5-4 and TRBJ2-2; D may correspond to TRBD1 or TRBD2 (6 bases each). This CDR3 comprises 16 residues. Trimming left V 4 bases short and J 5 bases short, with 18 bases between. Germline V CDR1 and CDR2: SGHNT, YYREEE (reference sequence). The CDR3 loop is CASSGNRGAETGELFF. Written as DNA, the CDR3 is TGTGCCAGCAGCGGGAATAGGGGGGCTGAAACCGGGGAGCTGTTTTTT.

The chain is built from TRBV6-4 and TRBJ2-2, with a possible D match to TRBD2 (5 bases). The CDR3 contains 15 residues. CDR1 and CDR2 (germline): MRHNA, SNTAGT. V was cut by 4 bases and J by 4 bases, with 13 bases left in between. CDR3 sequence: CASSAELRGTGELFF. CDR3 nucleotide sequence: TGTGCCAGCAGTGCCGAACTCCGGGGCACCGGGGAGCTGTTTTTT.

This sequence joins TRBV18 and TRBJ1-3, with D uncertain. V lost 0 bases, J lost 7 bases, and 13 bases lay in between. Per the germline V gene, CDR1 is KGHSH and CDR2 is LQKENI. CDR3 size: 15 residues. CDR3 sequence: CASSPPSQSHNTIYF. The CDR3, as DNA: TGTGCCAGCTCACCACCGTCTCAGTCGCACAACACCATATATTTT.

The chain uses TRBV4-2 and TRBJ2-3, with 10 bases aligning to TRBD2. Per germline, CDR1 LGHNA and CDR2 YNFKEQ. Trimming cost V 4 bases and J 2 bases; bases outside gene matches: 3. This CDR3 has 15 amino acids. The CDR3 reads CASSPGTSDTDTQYF. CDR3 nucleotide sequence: TGTGCCAGCAGCCCCGGGACTAGCGACACAGATACGCAGTATTTT.

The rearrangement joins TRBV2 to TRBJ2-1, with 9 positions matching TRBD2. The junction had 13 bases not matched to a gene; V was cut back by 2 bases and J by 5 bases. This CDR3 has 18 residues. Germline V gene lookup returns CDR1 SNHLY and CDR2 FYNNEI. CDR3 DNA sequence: TGTGCCAGCAGTGAAAGGGGTAGCGGGAGCTTTGGACACAATGAGCAGTTCTTC. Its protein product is CASSERGSGSFGHNEQFF.

The CDR3 DNA sequence: TGTGCCAGCAGCTTGGGCGGGACTAGCGGGAGTCAAGAGACCCAGTACTTC. Its translation is CASSLGGTSGSQETQYF. The V gene is TRBV5-8, the J gene TRBJ2-5; 14 positions agree with TRBD2. J was trimmed by 2 bases and V by 0 bases; bases with no gene match: 3. CDR1 is SGHTS and CDR2 is YDEGEE in the germline V gene. The CDR3 consists of 17 residues.